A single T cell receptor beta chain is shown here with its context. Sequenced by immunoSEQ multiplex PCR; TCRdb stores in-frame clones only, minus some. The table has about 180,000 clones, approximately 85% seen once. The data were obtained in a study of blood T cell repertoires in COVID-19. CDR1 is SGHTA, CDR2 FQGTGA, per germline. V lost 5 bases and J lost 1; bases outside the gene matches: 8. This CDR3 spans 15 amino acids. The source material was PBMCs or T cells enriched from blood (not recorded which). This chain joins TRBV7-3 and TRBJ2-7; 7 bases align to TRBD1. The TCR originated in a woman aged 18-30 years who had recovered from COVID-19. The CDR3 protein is CASSLWTGGSYEQYF. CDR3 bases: TGTGCCAGCAGCCTCTGGACAGGAGGATCCTACGAGCAGTACTTC.